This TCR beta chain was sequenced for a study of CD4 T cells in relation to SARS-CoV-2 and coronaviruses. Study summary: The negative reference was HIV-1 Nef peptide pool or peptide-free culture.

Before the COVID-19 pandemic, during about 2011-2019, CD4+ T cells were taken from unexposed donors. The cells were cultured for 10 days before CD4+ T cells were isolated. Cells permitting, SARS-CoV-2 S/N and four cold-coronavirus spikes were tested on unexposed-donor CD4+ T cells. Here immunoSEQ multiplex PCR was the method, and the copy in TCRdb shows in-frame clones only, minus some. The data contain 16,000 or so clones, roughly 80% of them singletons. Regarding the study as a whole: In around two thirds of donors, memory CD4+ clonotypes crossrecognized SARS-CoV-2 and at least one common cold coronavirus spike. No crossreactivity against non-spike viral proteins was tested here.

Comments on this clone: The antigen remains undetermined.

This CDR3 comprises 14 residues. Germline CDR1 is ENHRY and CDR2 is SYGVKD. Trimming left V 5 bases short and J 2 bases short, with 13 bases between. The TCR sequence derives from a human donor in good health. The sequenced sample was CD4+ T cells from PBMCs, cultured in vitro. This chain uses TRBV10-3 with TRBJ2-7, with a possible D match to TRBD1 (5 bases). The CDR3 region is CAISRPQGTYEQYF. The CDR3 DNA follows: TGTGCCATCAGTCGGCCCCAGGGCACCTACGAGCAGTACTTC.